The 27 T cell receptor beta chains below all came from one sample that was sequenced in a study of somatic mutations in cytotoxic T cells in rheumatoid arthritis. Using immunoSEQ multiplex PCR, the repertoire was profiled, and TCRdb retains in-frame clones only, with some absent. Among several thousand clones listed, approximately 79% were seen once. The specimen sequenced was CD8+ T cells sorted from blood. The receptors were sampled from an adult with rheumatoid arthritis.

This rearrangement joins TRBV10-3 to TRBJ2-3; D may be TRBD2 (5 bases). The CDR3 runs to 14 residues. Germline V gives CDR1 ENHRY, CDR2 SYGVKD. Trimming took 2 bases from V and 1 from J, leaving 7 bases between them. The CDR3 sequence is CAISEDSGTDTQYF. The DNA of the CDR3 is TGTGCCATCAGTGAGGATAGCGGCACAGATACGCAGTATTTT.

The rearrangement links TRBV28 to TRBJ2-1, with TRBD2 matching over 10 bases. The CDR3 totals 16 residues. Germline CDR1 MDHEN, CDR2 SYDVKM. V shed 6 bases and J 7 bases; nucleotides not matched to a gene: 12. The CDR3 region has the DNA TGTGCCAGCAGGAAGGGGGCAGCTAGCGGGAGAAATGAGCAGTTCTTC. Its translation: CASRKGAASGRNEQFF.

This clone was detected once. The rearrangement joins TRBV29-1 to TRBJ1-2; D is uncertain. CDR1 and CDR2 (germline): SQVTM, ANQGSEA. This CDR3 region has 13 residues. V lost 2 bases, J lost 3 bases, and 10 bases lay in between. The CDR3 region is CSVENGEDYGYTF. The CDR3 bases are TGCAGCGTTGAAAACGGTGAAGACTATGGCTACACCTTC.

This clone turned up a few times. This rearrangement joins TRBV4-2 to TRBJ1-4, with D possibly matching TRBD1 (6 bases). This CDR3 is 15 amino acids long. V gave up 1 base and J gave up 6 bases, with 12 bases separating them. Germline V gene sequence: CDR1 LGHNA, CDR2 YNFKEQ. The CDR3 sequence is CASSQVTPGDEKLFF. In DNA form, the CDR3 reads TGTGCCAGCAGCCAAGTGACACCAGGGGATGAAAAACTGTTTTTT.

This clone was recorded only once. In DNA form, the CDR3 reads TGCAGCGTGGTGGGGGGGAACCACTATGGCTACACCTTC. It specifies CSVVGGNHYGYTF. J is TRBJ1-2 and V is TRBV29-1; perhaps TRBD1 as D (5 bases). The ends were cut back, 6 bases at V and 3 bases at J, with 14 bases in the middle. The CDR3 length is 13 residues. CDR1 is SQVTM and CDR2 is ANQGSEA in the germline V gene. The full variable domain, completed using reference TRBV29-1 and TRBJ1-2, is SAVISQKPSRDICQRGTSLTIQCQVDSQVTMMFWYRQQPGQSLTLIATANQGSEATYESGFVIDKFPISRPNLTFSTLTVSNMSPEDSSIYLCSVVGGNHYGYTFGSGTRLTVV.

This clone occurred once. V usage is TRBV5-4 and J usage is TRBJ2-3, with 10 positions matching TRBD2. The CDR3 is 18 residues long. The junction had 13 bases not matched to a gene; V was cut back by 0 bases and J by 6 bases. The germline V gene encodes CDR1 SGHNT and CDR2 YYREEE (reference sequence). The CDR3 reads CASSLEGLAGASEDTQYF. In DNA, the CDR3 is TGTGCCAGCAGCTTGGAGGGGCTAGCGGGGGCCTCGGAGGATACGCAGTATTTT. The full variable domain, with the rest looked up from reference TRBV5-4 and TRBJ2-3, is ETGVTQSPTHLIKTRGQQVTLRCSSQSGHNTVSWYQQALGQGPQFIFQYYREEENGRGNFPPRFSGLQFPNYSSELNVNALELDDSALYLCASSLEGLAGASEDTQYFGPGTRLTVL.

This clone was picked up one time. V usage is TRBV7-9 and J usage is TRBJ1-5, with TRBD1 matching over 10 bases. This CDR3 has 15 amino acids. V was clipped by 0 bases and J by 6 bases; unmatched bases: 2. Looked up from germline, CDR1 is SEHNR and CDR2 is FQNEAQ (reference sequence). CDR3 bases: TGTGCCAGCAGCTTAGCGGGACAGGGGATTCAGCCCCAGCATTTT. It codes for CASSLAGQGIQPQHF.

The chain combines TRBV2 with TRBJ1-5; D gene uncertain. The CDR3 is 14 residues long. Germline CDR1 is SNHLY and CDR2 is FYNNEI. V lost 5 bases and J lost 2, with 10 bases in between. CDR3 DNA sequence: TGTGCCAGCAGTTCGGAGTCTGGCAATCAGCCCCAGCATTTT. Encoded protein: CASSSESGNQPQHF. The full variable domain, completed using reference TRBV2 and TRBJ1-5, is EPEVTQTPSHQVTQMGQEVILRCVPISNHLYFYWYRQILGQKVEFLVSFYNNEISEKSEIFDDQFSVERPDGSNFTLKIRSTKLEDSAMYFCASSSESGNQPQHFGDGTRLSIL.

This clone was observed a few times. J is TRBJ2-7 and V is TRBV6-1, with TRBD1 matching 7 bases. Germline assignment: CDR1 MNHNS and CDR2 SASEGT. The CDR3 sequence is 13 residues long. With V trimmed by 6 bases and J by 2 bases, 4 bases remained unmatched. The DNA of the CDR3 is TGTGCCAGCAGACCGACAGGGACCTACGAGCAGTACGTC. Its protein product is CASRPTGTYEQYV.

The chain recombines TRBV27 with TRBJ2-2; D might be TRBD1 (6 bases). V shed 4 bases and J shed 5 bases, with 8 bases lying between them. This CDR3 region has 13 residues. Germline CDR1 and CDR2: MNHEY and SMNVEV (reference sequence). The CDR3 sequence: CASSYTGTGELFF. The CDR3 bases are TGTGCCAGCAGTTACACAGGGACCGGGGAGCTGTTTTTT.

Written as DNA, the CDR3 is TGTGCCAGCAGTTGGACGGGTCCTAATGAAAAACTGTTTTTT. It encodes CASSWTGPNEKLFF. The genes are TRBV6-5 and TRBJ1-4; no definite D call. Germline loops: CDR1 MNHEY, CDR2 SVGAGI. The CDR3 runs 14 residues. Trimming removed 4 bases at V and 3 bases at J, with 9 bases between.

CDR3 DNA: TGTGCCAGCAGTTCCCCTCAGTCAGCGGGAGCCGACGTGGTTGAGCAGTTCTTC. This translates into CASSSPQSAGADVVEQFF. This rearrangement joins TRBV28 to TRBJ2-1; 8 bases line up with TRBD2. Germline CDR1 is MDHEN and CDR2 is SYDVKM. Trimming took 4 bases from V and 9 from J; bases not matched to a gene: 20. The CDR3 covers 18 residues.

The gene calls are TRBV6-5 and TRBJ1-2; D remains ambiguous. V was pared by 0 bases and J by 6 bases, with 14 bases between. CDR1 is MNHEY, CDR2 SVGAGI, per germline. The CDR3 covers 15 residues. The CDR3 coding sequence is TGTGCCAGCAGTTACTCTCCCCGGACGCTAAATGGCTACACCTTC. This encodes CASSYSPRTLNGYTF.

The J gene is TRBJ2-7, the V gene TRBV6-6; TRBD1 matches 7 bases. CDR3 size: 14 residues. Germline V gives CDR1 MNHNY, CDR2 SVGAGI (reference sequence). Trimming at V came to 6 bases and at J to 4 bases, leaving 9 bases not matched to a gene. CDR3 amino acids: CASSTTRDSYEQYV. CDR3 nucleotide sequence: TGTGCCAGCAGCACTACCCGGGACAGTTACGAGCAGTACGTC.

J is TRBJ2-7 and V is TRBV30; tentatively, D is TRBD1 or TRBD2 (7 bases each). CDR3 length: 13 residues. Trimming cost V 2 bases and J 3 bases, with 11 bases left between them. CDR1 and CDR2 (germline): GTSNPN, SVGIG (reference sequence). For the CDR3, the DNA is TGTGCCTGGAGTTCAGGGGGGGGCTACGAGCAGTACTTC. Translated: CAWSSGGGYEQYF.

This chain joins TRBV2 and TRBJ2-5; D remains unclear. CDR1 is SNHLY and CDR2 is FYNNEI in the germline V gene. This CDR3 region has 15 residues. Trimming stripped 7 bases from V and 1 base from J, with 16 bases between. CDR3: CASIQSFRIQETQYF. In nucleotides, the CDR3 is TGTGCCAGCATCCAAAGTTTCCGGATCCAAGAGACCCAGTACTTC. The whole variable domain, remainder taken from reference TRBV2 and TRBJ2-5, is EPEVTQTPSHQVTQMGQEVILRCVPISNHLYFYWYRQILGQKVEFLVSFYNNEISEKSEIFDDQFSVERPDGSNFTLKIRSTKLEDSAMYFCASIQSFRIQETQYFGPGTRLLVL.

This clone was found once. V gene TRBV18 combines with J gene TRBJ1-1; perhaps TRBD1 as D (6 bases). Germline lookup yields CDR1 KGHSH and CDR2 LQKENI. CDR3 length: 15 amino acids. V was pared by 3 bases and J by 1 base, with 12 bases between. CDR3 sequence (DNA): TGTGCCAGCTCACCGAGAGGGGGGCAGAACACTGAAGCTTTCTTT. Protein product: CASSPRGGQNTEAFF.

J is TRBJ1-1 and V is TRBV6-8; D is undetermined. Germline values: CDR1 MNHGY, CDR2 SAAAGT. The CDR3 runs 12 residues. V lost 2 bases and J 4 bases, leaving 5 bases between the germline ends. CDR3 protein: CASSYPSTEAFF. CDR3 nucleotide sequence: TGTGCCAGCAGTTACCCTTCCACTGAAGCTTTCTTT.

V gene TRBV11-2 combines with J gene TRBJ2-7; D remains ambiguous. The CDR3 has 13 amino acids. Trimming took off 5 bases at V and 4 bases at J, with 12 bases between the two ends. The germline CDR1 and CDR2 sequences are SGHAT and FQNNGV. CDR3 DNA: TGTGCCAGCAGCCAATACAGTGGATACGAGCAGTACTTC. It codes for CASSQYSGYEQYF.

V is TRBV27 and J is TRBJ1-2; a weak D match, TRBD1 (5 bases). The germline V and J ends were trimmed by 2 bases and 4 bases, with 11 bases remaining between them. In germline, CDR1 is MNHEY, CDR2 SMNVEV (reference sequence). This CDR3 contains 14 residues. CDR3 coding DNA: TGTGCCAGCAGTTTACGATTTGGGGGCTATGGCTACACCTTC. Its protein product is CASSLRFGGYGYTF.

The chain uses TRBV23-1 and TRBJ1-2; D ambiguous. TRBV23-1 is an open reading frame, and its role is uncertain. Trimming cost V 0 bases and J 8 bases, with 13 bases left between them. The CDR3 is 14 amino acids. CDR3 DNA sequence: TGCGCCAGCAGTCAATCTAGGAGACTTCAGGGCTACACCTTC. It codes for CASSQSRRLQGYTF.

J is TRBJ1-1 and V is TRBV19; D unclear. The germline V and J ends were trimmed by 6 bases and 3 bases, with 8 bases remaining between them. The CDR3 sequence is 12 residues long. The germline V gene encodes CDR1 LNHDA and CDR2 SQIVND (reference sequence). The CDR3 loop reads CASRIGDTEAFF. The DNA of the CDR3 is TGTGCCAGTAGAATTGGGGACACTGAAGCTTTCTTT.

This chain joins TRBV5-1 and TRBJ2-2; possibly TRBD1 for D (6 bases). Germline V CDR1 and CDR2: SGHRS, YFSETQ. V was clipped by 5 bases and J by 5 bases, with 22 bases between them. CDR3 length equals 17 residues. The CDR3 coding sequence is TGCGCCAGCAGTTCCGGACAGACCCAAGGTAGGACCGGGGAGCTGTTTTTT. Translating it yields CASSSGQTQGRTGELFF.

Comment on this clone: A junction boundary mismatches the germline segment, possibly from a read error. At the DNA level, this CDR3 is encoded by other sequences in the same sample as well. The V gene is TRBV7-8, the J gene TRBJ2-7; TRBD2 aligns across 8 bases. CDR3 length: 14 residues. Per the germline V gene, CDR1 is SGHVS and CDR2 is FQNEAQ. The CDR3 region is CASSFSSGSYEQYF. CDR3 DNA: TGTGCCAGTAGCTTTTCCAGCGGGAGCTACGAGCAGTACTTC.

The chain combines TRBV13 with TRBJ2-2; D is perhaps TRBD1 (5 bases). The CDR3 is 18 amino acids. Germline assignment: CDR1 PRHDT and CDR2 FYEKMQ (reference sequence). V dropped 0 bases and J dropped 0 bases, with 14 bases sitting between them. The CDR3, as DNA: TGTGCCAGCAGCTTAGGGGGCAGGGCCTACGCGAACACCGGGGAGCTGTTTTTT. Translated, it gives CASSLGGRAYANTGELFF.

This rearrangement joins TRBV5-4 to TRBJ2-7; D call uncertain. The CDR3 totals 13 residues. Trimming removed 3 bases from V and 5 bases from J, with 12 bases in between. Germline-derived CDR1 and CDR2 are SGHNT and YYREEE (reference sequence). The CDR3 reads CASSSPLSNEQYF. DNA for the CDR3: TGTGCCAGCAGCTCCCCATTGAGCAACGAGCAGTACTTC.

CDR3 bases: TGTGCCAGCAGCTTAGCGGGACAGGGAAACGAGCAGTACTTC. This gives the protein CASSLAGQGNEQYF. This sequence joins TRBV13 and TRBJ2-7; 9 bases are a match to TRBD1. This CDR3 comprises 14 residues. The junction had 3 bases not matched to a gene; V was cut back by 1 base and J by 5 bases. The V gene's germline CDR1 is PRHDT and CDR2 FYEKMQ (reference sequence).